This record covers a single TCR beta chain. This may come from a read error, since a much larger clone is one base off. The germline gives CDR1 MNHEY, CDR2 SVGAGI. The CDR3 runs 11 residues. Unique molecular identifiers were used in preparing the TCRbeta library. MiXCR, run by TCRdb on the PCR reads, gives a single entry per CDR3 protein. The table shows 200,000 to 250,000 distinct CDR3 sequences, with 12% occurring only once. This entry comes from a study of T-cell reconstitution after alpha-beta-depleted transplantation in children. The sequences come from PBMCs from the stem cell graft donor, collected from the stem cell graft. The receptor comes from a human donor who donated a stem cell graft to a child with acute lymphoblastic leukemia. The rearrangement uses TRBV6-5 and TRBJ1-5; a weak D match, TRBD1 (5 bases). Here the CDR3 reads CAGSTGTSYHF. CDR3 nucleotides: TGTGCCGGCAGCACCGGGACGTCTTACCATTTT.